The 18 T cell receptor beta chains in this list originate from one sample, sequenced in a study of metastatic and nonmetastatic thyroid tumors. MiXCR reprocessed the PCR reads for TCRdb. The profile shows roughly 42,000 clones, approximately 19% of them singletons. Until they underwent thyroid surgery, no patient had received any treatment. Source material: tumor tissue. The receptors derive from a female donor with papillary thyroid cancer or a benign thyroid nodule (not recorded which). Some clones in this sample may be carry-over from other donors' samples.

There are many counts of this clone. Within the sample, other DNA sequences also encode this same CDR3. The V gene is TRBV2, the J gene TRBJ2-5; a weak D match, TRBD1 (6 bases). Trimming cost V 3 bases and J 5 bases, with 16 bases left between them. The CDR3 consists of 15 residues. The germline CDR1 and CDR2 sequences are SNHLY and FYNNEI. In DNA, the CDR3 is TGTGCCAGCAGTGAGGGGGCAGGCGGCGGGGAGACCCAGTACTTC. Translating gives CASSEGAGGGETQYF.

This clone showed up just a few times. A clone one base away is much larger, so this may be a read error. The rearrangement uses TRBV10-3 and TRBJ2-5, with D maybe TRBD1 (5 bases). This CDR3 is 16 amino acids long. Germline lookup yields CDR1 ENHRY and CDR2 SYGVKD. The CDR3 protein is CAISEVAGMGQDTQYF. The CDR3 DNA sequence: TGTGCCATCAGTGAGGTGGCAGGGATGGGTCAAGATACCCAGTACTTC.

This clone was recorded a few times. The rearrangement joins TRBV7-2 to TRBJ2-7; D not certain. In germline, CDR1 is SGHTA, CDR2 FQGNSA. The CDR3 spans 12 residues. This chain's CDR3 is CATVRKPYEQYF. In nucleotides, the CDR3 is TGTGCAACCGTGCGGAAGCCCTACGAGCAGTACTTC.

This clone was seen many times. The chain recombines TRBV29-1 with TRBJ2-3; a possible D gene is TRBD1 (7 bases). The germline V and J ends were trimmed by 6 bases and 2 bases, with 15 bases remaining between them. CDR3 length equals 14 residues. Germline CDR1 and CDR2: SQVTM and ANQGSEA. CDR3 region: CSVPQGGYTDTQYF. The CDR3 DNA follows: TGCAGCGTCCCTCAGGGGGGTTACACAGATACGCAGTATTTT.

This clone has more than one count but fewer than ten. The chain has TRBV5-1 and TRBJ2-3; TRBD2 is a possible D gene (6 bases). Trimming removed 4 bases from V and 0 bases from J, with 15 bases in between. CDR1 and CDR2 (germline): SGHRS, YFSETQ. The CDR3 loop spans 16 amino acids. CDR3 protein: CASSTGTRTSTDTQYF. For the CDR3, the DNA is TGCGCCAGCAGCACCGGGACTCGGACTAGCACAGATACGCAGTATTTT.

This clone was detected ten times or more. J is TRBJ2-7 and V is TRBV7-9; possible D gene TRBD1, 6 bases. CDR1 is SEHNR, CDR2 FQNEAQ, per germline (reference sequence). The CDR3 loop spans 13 amino acids. The germline V and J ends were trimmed by 4 bases and 5 bases, with 12 bases remaining between them. This chain's CDR3 is CASSSGHRDEQYF. The CDR3 DNA sequence: TGTGCCAGCAGCTCGGGACACCGCGACGAGCAGTACTTC.

This clone was picked up many times. The gene calls are TRBV24-1 and TRBJ2-5; D unclear. The ends were cut back, 3 bases at V and 4 bases at J, with 11 bases in the middle. From germline, CDR1 is KGHDR and CDR2 SFDVKD. CDR3 length: 14 amino acids. CDR3 residues: CATSDDVQVETQYF. Written as DNA, the CDR3 is TGTGCCACCAGTGATGATGTCCAGGTAGAGACCCAGTACTTC.

As concerns this clone: A read error may explain this, as a much larger clone is one base away. This sequence joins TRBV10-3 and TRBJ1-1; the D is unclear. The CDR3 spans 12 residues. In germline, CDR1 is ENHRY, CDR2 SYGVKD. CDR3 in amino acids: CAISEEGWEDFF. The CDR3 DNA follows: TGTGCCATCAGTGAAGAGGGTTGGGAAGATTTCTTT.

Remarks on this clone: A read error may account for a junction end that differs from germline. This chain links TRBV19 with TRBJ1-5, with TRBD1 matching over 11 bases. The CDR3 runs to 16 residues. The V gene's germline CDR1 is LNHDA and CDR2 SQIVND (reference sequence). The CDR3 protein is CASSIRDRGKNQPHHF. In DNA form, the CDR3 reads TGTGCCAGTAGTATAAGGGACAGGGGGAAGAACCAGCCCCATCATTTT.

As regards this clone: An end of the junction differs from the germline gene, which may be a read error. The chain joins TRBV12-3 or TRBV12-4 to TRBJ2-1; 8 bases agree with TRBD1. The CDR3 sequence is 16 residues long. CDR3 sequence (DNA): TGTGCCAACAGTATGACTTGGACAGGGAGTTACAATGAGCAGTTCTTC. Its protein is CANSMTWTGSYNEQFF.

This clone was recorded only once. This chain links TRBV7-9 with TRBJ2-7, with D possibly TRBD2 on 5 matching bases. Trimming took 5 bases from V and 2 from J, leaving 13 bases between them. This CDR3 has 14 residues. Germline V gene sequence: CDR1 SEHNR, CDR2 FQNEAQ (reference sequence). The CDR3 here is CASSKPGSPYEQYF. The CDR3 DNA reads TGTGCCAGCAGCAAGCCGGGATCCCCCTACGAGCAGTACTTC.

In the case of this clone: This could be a read error, since a much larger clone is one nucleotide away. J is TRBJ1-1 and V is TRBV7-3; D unclear. CDR1 and CDR2 from the germline V gene are SGHTA and FQGTGA. Trimming shortened V by 5 bases and J by 8 bases, and 18 bases separated the two germline ends. CDR3 length: 14 amino acids. The CDR3: CASSPYAHSREAFF. The CDR3 DNA reads as TGTGCCAGCAGCCCCTACGCCCATAGTCGCGAAGCTTTCTTT.

This clone was found many times. V usage is TRBV7-3 and J usage is TRBJ2-7; D is perhaps TRBD2 (5 bases). The germline V gene has CDR1 SGHTA and CDR2 FQGTGA. This CDR3 has 15 residues. The V end was cut by 5 bases, the J end by 0 bases, with 14 bases between. CDR3 nucleotides: TGTGCCAGCAGCCTAGAAGCGGCTACCTCCTACGAGCAGTACTTC. It translates to CASSLEAATSYEQYF.

This clone appeared many times. This rearrangement joins TRBV19 to TRBJ1-4; D might be TRBD1 (5 bases). Germline lookup yields CDR1 LNHDA and CDR2 SQIVND (reference sequence). The V and J ends lost 8 bases and 2 bases respectively, with 9 bases between them. The CDR3 covers 13 residues. The CDR3, as DNA: TGTGCCAGTCATAGACAGACTAATGAAAAACTGTTTTTT. Its translation: CASHRQTNEKLFF.

Many counts were recorded for this clone. The chain joins TRBV19 to TRBJ1-6; a possible D gene is TRBD1 (5 bases). The CDR3 has 14 amino acids. The V and J ends lost 7 bases and 3 bases respectively, with 10 bases between them. CDR1 LNHDA and CDR2 SQIVND come from the germline V gene (reference sequence). CDR3 in DNA: TGTGCCAGTACCACCGGGGGCTATAATTCACCCCTCCACTTT. Its translation is CASTTGGYNSPLHF.

This clone was seen at least ten times. This rearrangement joins TRBV20-1 to TRBJ2-1; 10 nucleotides agree with TRBD2. The CDR3 length is 14 residues. The V gene's germline CDR1 is DFQATT and CDR2 SNEGSKA (reference sequence). Trimming removed 6 bases from V and 7 bases from J; junction bases left unmatched: 9. The CDR3 spells CSALLAGLKNEQFF. CDR3 DNA: TGCAGTGCATTACTAGCGGGACTTAAAAATGAGCAGTTCTTC.

This clone was detected many times. The genes are TRBV5-1 and TRBJ2-6, with 7 positions matching TRBD1. CDR1 and CDR2 from the germline V gene are SGHRS and YFSETQ. After removal of 4 bases from V and 0 bases from J, the junction contained 10 bases not matched to a gene. The CDR3 has 18 amino acids. CDR3 DNA: TGCGCCAGCAGCGAAAAACAGGGGTCTGTCTCTGGGGCCAACGTCCTGACTTTC. This encodes CASSEKQGSVSGANVLTF.

Concerning this clone itself: A much more abundant neighbour one base away suggests this may be a read error. V is TRBV2 and J is TRBJ2-2; 7 nucleotides align to TRBD1. The CDR3 has 13 residues. Germline assignment: CDR1 SNHLY and CDR2 FYNNEI. J lost 6 bases, V lost 11 bases, and 9 bases had no gene match. The CDR3 reads CAGTGDNAGELFF. The CDR3 DNA reads TGTGCCGGAACAGGGGACAACGCCGGGGAGCTGTTTTTT. Using reference TRBV2 and TRBJ2-2 for the parts outside the CDR3, the full variable domain is EPEVTQTPSHQVTQMGQEVILRCVPISNHLYFYWYRQILGQKVEFLVSFYNNEISEKSEIFDDQFSVERPDGSNFTLKIRSTKLEDSAMYFCAGTGDNAGELFFGEGSRLTVL.